This T cell receptor beta chain was identified in a study of blood T cell repertoires in COVID-19. Sequencing used immunoSEQ multiplex PCR; TCRdb keeps in-frame clones, though not all of them. Here the sample spans 250,000 to 300,000 clones, about 87% being singletons. The V end lost 4 bases, the J end lost 4 bases, and 22 bases lay between the germline ends. Germline values: CDR1 SGHRS, CDR2 YFSETQ. The CDR3 has 17 residues. Patients in Seattle were enrolled during active infection, then followed longitudinally. Sequenced input: peripheral blood. The rearrangement uses TRBV5-1 and TRBJ2-3, with D possibly being TRBD2 (6 bases). The source of this sequence is an older woman with COVID-19, enrolled during active disease. The CDR3 DNA reads TGCGCCAGCAGCACCCGGGGCGGGGTTGTTTTGGCAGATACGCAGTATTTT. Residues: CASSTRGGVVLADTQYF.